The rows below give T cell receptor beta chains drawn from one sample of a study of shared clonotypes between healthy human individuals. Assay used: immunoSEQ multiplex PCR; TCRdb lists only in-frame clones, some missing. The profile shows around 2.1 million clones, about 93% of them singletons. Sequencing was done on a sample of naive CD8+ T cells from PBMCs. All receptors come from a man aged 18 to 30 in good health. Some clones in this sample may be carry-over from other donors' samples. The CDR3 runs from the conserved cysteine through the conserved F or W. D genes are given only for firm matches. Clone size, where shown, is once, few, many, or a class for clones that have expanded.

v_gene,abundance,j_gene,d_gene,CDR3nt,CDR3aa
TRBV11-2,-,TRBJ2-3,-,TGTGCCAGCAGCTTAGGATTCGGATATTCTAGCACAGATACGCAGTATTTT,CASSLGFGYSSTDTQYF
TRBV6-1,-,TRBJ1-2,TRBD1,TGTGCCAGCAGTGAAGACAGGGGCCCCGCCCGGGGCTACACCTTC,CASSEDRGPARGYTF
TRBV13,-,TRBJ1-1,TRBD1,TGTGCCAGCAGCTTAGTGGGACAGGGGCTCGTTGAAGCTTTCTTT,CASSLVGQGLVEAFF
TRBV7-9,few,TRBJ2-2,-,TGTGCCAGCAGCTCGAATCTCGCCGGGGAGCTGTTTTTT,CASSSNLAGELFF
TRBV9,-,TRBJ1-2,-,TGTGCCAGCAGCGCGACCGACCTAGCTAACTATGGCTACACCTTC,CASSATDLANYGYTF
TRBV19,-,TRBJ2-2,TRBD2,TGTGCCAGTAGTACCCCCGGACTAGCGGGAGCTGGCACCGGGGAGCTGTTTTTT,CASSTPGLAGAGTGELFF
TRBV9,-,TRBJ2-6,TRBD1,TGTGCCAGCAGTTCCGCCCCTAGGACAGGCAGCTCTGGGGCCAACGTCCTGACTTTC,CASSSAPRTGSSGANVLTF
TRBV30,-,TRBJ2-7,-,TGTGCCTGGACAGGGGACTACGAGCAGTACTTC,CAWTGDYEQYF
TRBV19,-,TRBJ1-1,-,TGTGCCAGTAGTATCGCCCGGGTGAACACTGAAGCTTTCTTT,CASSIARVNTEAFF
TRBV27,-,TRBJ2-3,TRBD2,TGTGCCAGCAGTCCCGGGACTAGCGGGAGAGATACGCAGTATTTT,CASSPGTSGRDTQYF
TRBV27,-,TRBJ2-7,TRBD2,TGTGCCAGCAGTTCCGGGACTAGCGTTTACGAGCAGTACTTC,CASSSGTSVYEQYF
TRBV5-1,once,TRBJ2-7,-,TGCGCCAGCAGCTTGGCAGAGCGCTACGAGCAGTACTTC,CASSLAERYEQYF
TRBV7-9,-,TRBJ2-7,-,TGTGCCAGCTTACGGACGAGCACCTACGAGCAGTACTTC,CASLRTSTYEQYF
TRBV19,-,TRBJ2-7,-,TGTGCCAGTAGCCCATCTTGGCATCGGGGCTCCTACGAGCAGTACTTC,CASSPSWHRGSYEQYF
TRBV7-9,-,TRBJ2-7,-,TGTGCCAGCAGCCCGGGGAGCCCCCACGAGCAGTACTTC,CASSPGSPHEQYF
TRBV28,-,TRBJ2-1,-,TGTGCCAGCTGGGGCCCTGCGGAATTCGAATACAATGAGCAGTTCTTC,CASWGPAEFEYNEQFF
TRBV27,-,TRBJ1-5,-,TGTGCCAGCAGCCCATGGGCTACTGGGGATCAACCCCAGCATTTT,CASSPWATGDQPQHF
TRBV10-3,-,TRBJ2-7,TRBD2,TGTGCCATCAGTGAGTCGGTAGGAGCGGGAGAAGGTTACGAGCAGTACTTC,CAISESVGAGEGYEQYF
TRBV11-2,-,TRBJ2-1,-,TGTGCCAGCAGCTCCGTAGCGAGCTCCTACAATGAGCAGTTCTTC,CASSSVASSYNEQFF
TRBV6-5,-,TRBJ2-2,-,TGTGCCAGCAGTTACCGGGACATACCGGCCGGGGAGCTGTTTTTT,CASSYRDIPAGELFF
TRBV11-1,-,TRBJ2-5,-,TGTGCCAGCCTCGGGACGGGTAACCAAGAGACCCAGTACTTC,CASLGTGNQETQYF
TRBV7-2,-,TRBJ2-3,TRBD1,TGTGCCAGCAGCTCTCAAAAGGGACAGGGGCTCGGGGATACGCAGTATTTT,CASSSQKGQGLGDTQYF
TRBV2,-,TRBJ2-1,-,TGTGCCAGCAGTGAAAGCCCCGCCCTAAACAATGAGCAGTTCTTC,CASSESPALNNEQFF
TRBV2,-,TRBJ2-7,TRBD2,TGTGCCAGCAGTCCGGGACTAGCGGGAGGCGGGGAGCAGTACTTC,CASSPGLAGGGEQYF
TRBV9,-,TRBJ2-5,-,TGTGCCAGCAGCGTAGGGACGGACAGAGAGACCCAGTACTTC,CASSVGTDRETQYF
TRBV27,-,TRBJ2-5,-,TGTGCCAGCGGGTCTGCAGGGCCCTTTGAGACCCAGTACTTC,CASGSAGPFETQYF
TRBV10-3,-,TRBJ1-2,TRBD1,TGTGCCATCAGTGGGGGACAGGGTGGGACCCCTATCTATGGCTACACCTTC,CAISGGQGGTPIYGYTF
TRBV7-9,-,TRBJ1-5,-,TGTGCCAGCAGCTGGGGGTCTCAGCCCCAGCATTTT,CASSWGSQPQHF
TRBV29-1,-,TRBJ1-2,-,TGCAGCGTTGAGGGGAGGAACTATGGCTACACCTTC,CSVEGRNYGYTF
TRBV4-2,-,TRBJ2-4,-,TGTGCCAGCAGCCAAGGCCAAAGGACAGCAAACATTCAGTACTTC,CASSQGQRTANIQYF
TRBV6-1,-,TRBJ1-2,TRBD1,TGTGCCAGCAGTGAGCTCCGGACAGGGGGAAACTATGGCTACACCTTC,CASSELRTGGNYGYTF
TRBV4-1,once,TRBJ2-7,TRBD2,TGCGCCAGCAGCCAAGAAAACTGGGGGGGAGGCTACGAGCAGTACTTC,CASSQENWGGGYEQYF
TRBV9,-,TRBJ2-7,TRBD2,TGTGCCAGCAGCGTTGCGCCTAGCGGGACGAACGAGCAGTACTTC,CASSVAPSGTNEQYF
TRBV27,-,TRBJ2-2,TRBD2,TGTGCCAGCGGCCTCCGGGGACTAGCGGGACCCGGGGAGCTGTTTTTT,CASGLRGLAGPGELFF
TRBV4-2,-,TRBJ2-7,-,TGTGCCAGCAGCCAAGACCGGGGTGCCGAGCAGTACTTC,CASSQDRGAEQYF
TRBV25-1,-,TRBJ2-5,TRBD2,TGTGCCAGCAGTGAATACCGAGCGGGGTGGGAGACCCAGTACTTC,CASSEYRAGWETQYF
TRBV28,few,TRBJ1-5,-,TGTGCCAGCAGCACCGGGACTGCTCGTAATCAGCCCCAGCATTTT,CASSTGTARNQPQHF
TRBV5-6,-,TRBJ2-1,TRBD1,TGTGCCAGCAGCCCCGGGACAGGCTACAATGAGCAGTTCTTC,CASSPGTGYNEQFF
TRBV9,-,TRBJ1-3,TRBD1,TGTGCCAGCAGCCCCCTGGGACAGGAGCCTTCGGGAAACACCATATATTTT,CASSPLGQEPSGNTIYF
TRBV4-1,-,TRBJ2-1,TRBD1,TGCGCCAGCAGCCACCAGGGGGACCCCGTGAATGAGCAGTTCTTC,CASSHQGDPVNEQFF
TRBV4-1,-,TRBJ2-1,TRBD2,TGCGCCAGCAGGACCGGGACTAGCGGGAGGGATGAGCAGTTCTTC,CASRTGTSGRDEQFF
TRBV27,-,TRBJ2-7,TRBD2,TGTGCCAGCAGTCCAGGACTAGCGGGGATCTACGAGCAGTACTTC,CASSPGLAGIYEQYF
TRBV10-3,-,TRBJ2-3,TRBD1,TGTGCCATCAGTGCTTCTATCGGGACAGGGGACACAGATACGCAGTATTTT,CAISASIGTGDTDTQYF
TRBV11-2,-,TRBJ2-7,TRBD2,TGTGCCAGCAGCTTATCGCTAAGCAATCGAGCTAGCGGGATCAACGAGCAGTACTTC,CASSLSLSNRASGINEQYF
TRBV9,-,TRBJ2-7,-,TGTGCCAGCAGCGTAGGACGGGCCGCCTACGAGCAGTACTTC,CASSVGRAAYEQYF
TRBV13,-,TRBJ2-7,-,TGTGCCAGCAGCTTTGGCAAACTTTCCTACGAGCAGTACTTC,CASSFGKLSYEQYF
TRBV9,-,TRBJ2-7,-,TGTGCCAGCAGCGAGGGGGGGGCCCTCTACTACGAGCAGTACTTC,CASSEGGALYYEQYF
TRBV11-3,-,TRBJ2-1,-,TGTGCCAGCAGCCTCACGGCGGGCTACAATGAGCAGTTCTTC,CASSLTAGYNEQFF
TRBV28,-,TRBJ2-2,TRBD2,TGTGCCAGCAGTTTCCTAGCGGTAACCGGGGAGCTGTTTTTT,CASSFLAVTGELFF
TRBV19,-,TRBJ2-2,-,TGTGCCAGTAGTCGTGACAGGGAGGGTACCGGGGAGCTGTTTTTT,CASSRDREGTGELFF
TRBV27,-,TRBJ2-7,TRBD2,TGTGCCAGCAGACCGGGAGGCCCCTCCTACGAGCAGTACTTC,CASRPGGPSYEQYF
TRBV28,-,TRBJ2-7,-,TGTGCCAGCAGTTTAATAGGTGGGACGGCCTCCCACTACGAGCAGTACTTC,CASSLIGGTASHYEQYF
TRBV19,-,TRBJ2-7,-,TGTGCCAGTAGTGCCGGGACGAACTACGAGCAGTACTTC,CASSAGTNYEQYF
TRBV14,-,TRBJ2-1,-,TGTGCCAGCAGCCAAGAGTGGGGGGATGAGCAGTTCTTC,CASSQEWGDEQFF
TRBV27,-,TRBJ2-3,-,TGTGCCAGCAGTTACTCTCTTTCGACCACAGATACGCAGTATTTT,CASSYSLSTTDTQYF
TRBV5-6,-,TRBJ1-1,-,TGTGCCAGCAGCTGGGGGACTTCAGGATGGACTGAAGCTTTCTTT,CASSWGTSGWTEAFF
TRBV4-1,-,TRBJ1-4,-,TGCGCCAGCAGCCCGTTCGGACAGTTGTTCGAAAAACTGTTTTTT,CASSPFGQLFEKLFF
TRBV6-6,-,TRBJ2-7,-,TGTGCCAGCAGTTATGGGGAGGGGGCCACCTACGAGCAGTACTTC,CASSYGEGATYEQYF
TRBV14,-,TRBJ1-2,-,TGTGCCAGCAGCTATGGAAATCACTATGGCTACACCTTC,CASSYGNHYGYTF
TRBV4-1,once,TRBJ2-1,-,TGCGCCAGCAGCCAAGATGGGGTCCCCCACAATGAGCAGTTCTTC,CASSQDGVPHNEQFF